Listed below are T cell receptor beta chains from one sample, sequenced in a study of CD8 T cells in Susac syndrome. Via MiXCR, TCRdb re-called the immunoSEQ multiplex PCR reads, giving one row per CDR3 protein. This sample yields about 190,000 distinct CDR3 sequences, of which 90% to 95% are seen a single time; about 0.09% belongs to the top ten. Sequencing was done on a sample of CD4+ T cells from PBMCs. These receptors all stem from a human donor with Susac syndrome. Both conserved end residues are part of each CDR3. A D gene is named only where the DNA matches it firmly. Part of the rows lack a size; the others show once, few, many or a class for expanded clones.

D gene: TRBD2
V gene: TRBV25-1
clone size: NA
J gene: TRBJ2-1
CDR3 protein: CASSESPAGEANEQFF

D gene: NA
V gene: TRBV19
clone size: NA
J gene: TRBJ1-1
CDR3 protein: CASSRPTRGTEAFF

D gene: NA
V gene: TRBV28
clone size: NA
J gene: TRBJ1-4
CDR3 protein: CASSLVTEKLFF

D gene: TRBD1
V gene: TRBV30
clone size: few
J gene: TRBJ1-2
CDR3 protein: CAWSLTGGYGYTF

D gene: NA
V gene: TRBV30
clone size: NA
J gene: TRBJ1-6
CDR3 protein: CAWRDGGWDSPLHF

D gene: NA
V gene: TRBV2
clone size: NA
J gene: TRBJ1-2
CDR3 protein: CASSAIGVDYGYTF

D gene: NA
V gene: TRBV28
clone size: NA
J gene: TRBJ2-3
CDR3 protein: CASSSGTWRTDTQYF

D gene: NA
V gene: TRBV28
clone size: NA
J gene: TRBJ2-7
CDR3 protein: CASSPIRGTNYEQYF

D gene: NA
V gene: TRBV12-3/TRBV12-4
clone size: few
J gene: TRBJ1-5
CDR3 protein: CASSLRGGSNQPQHF

D gene: NA
V gene: TRBV25-1
clone size: NA
J gene: TRBJ1-3
CDR3 protein: CASSPGTNGNTIYF

D gene: TRBD2
V gene: TRBV9
clone size: NA
J gene: TRBJ2-1
CDR3 protein: CASSVDGGNYNEQFF

D gene: TRBD2
V gene: TRBV12-3/TRBV12-4
clone size: once
J gene: TRBJ2-7
CDR3 protein: CASSFGGAVAEYF

D gene: TRBD1
V gene: TRBV27
clone size: NA
J gene: TRBJ2-1
CDR3 protein: CASSSDRDNEQFF

D gene: TRBD1
V gene: TRBV30
clone size: NA
J gene: TRBJ1-4
CDR3 protein: CAWSRDSSNEKLFF

D gene: TRBD2
V gene: TRBV20-1
clone size: NA
J gene: TRBJ2-3
CDR3 protein: CSASSASGRESDTQYF

D gene: NA
V gene: TRBV6-7
clone size: NA
J gene: TRBJ1-1
CDR3 protein: CASSVVVNHTEAFF

D gene: NA
V gene: TRBV4-1
clone size: NA
J gene: TRBJ1-1
CDR3 protein: CASSQERAEAFF

D gene: TRBD1
V gene: TRBV11-3
clone size: NA
J gene: TRBJ2-5
CDR3 protein: CASSLFSTGDETQYF

D gene: TRBD2
V gene: TRBV5-1
clone size: NA
J gene: TRBJ2-5
CDR3 protein: CASSLASGTNQETQYF